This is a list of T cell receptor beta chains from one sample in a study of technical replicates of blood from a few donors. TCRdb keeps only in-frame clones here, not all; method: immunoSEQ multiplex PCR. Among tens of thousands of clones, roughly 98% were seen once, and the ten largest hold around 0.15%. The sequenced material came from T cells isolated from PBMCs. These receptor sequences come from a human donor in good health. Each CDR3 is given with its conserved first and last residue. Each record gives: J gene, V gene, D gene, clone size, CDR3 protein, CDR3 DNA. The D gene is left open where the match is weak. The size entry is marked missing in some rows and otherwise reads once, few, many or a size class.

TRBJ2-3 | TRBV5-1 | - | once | CASSQSGDTQYF | TGCGCCAGCAGCCAATCCGGAGATACGCAGTATTTT
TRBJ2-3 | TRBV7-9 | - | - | CASSPQTSTTSTDTQYF | TGTGCCAGCAGCCCACAGACTAGTACTACTAGCACAGATACGCAGTATTTT
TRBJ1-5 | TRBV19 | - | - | CASIPFGAGTGVGQPQHF | -
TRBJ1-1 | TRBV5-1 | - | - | CASSLVVGQNTEAFF | TGCGCCAGCAGCTTGGTGGTGGGACAGAACACTGAAGCTTTCTTT
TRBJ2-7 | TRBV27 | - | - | CASRRRDTGSYEQYF | TGTGCCAGCAGACGACGGGACACTGGCTCCTACGAGCAGTACTTC
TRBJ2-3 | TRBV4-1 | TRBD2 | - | CASSQAPGTGTSGLADTQYF | TGCGCCAGCAGCCAAGCTCCGGGAACCGGGACTAGTGGGTTGGCAGATACGCAGTATTTT
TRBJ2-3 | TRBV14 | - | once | CASSLRDLDTDTQYF | TGTGCCAGCAGCCTCCGGGACTTGGACACAGATACGCAGTATTTT
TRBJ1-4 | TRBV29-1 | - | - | CSVQKGGRMGEKLFF | TGCAGCGTGCAGAAGGGGGGGCGCATGGGCGAAAAACTGTTTTTT
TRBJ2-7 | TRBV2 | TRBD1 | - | CASSESRDRGYEQYF | TGTGCCAGCAGTGAAAGCCGGGACAGGGGCTACGAGCAGTACTTC
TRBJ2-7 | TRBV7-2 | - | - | CASSLSTYEQYF | TGTGCCAGCAGCTTATCTACCTACGAGCAGTACTTC
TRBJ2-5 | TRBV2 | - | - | CASSELGGEVGRAQYF | TGTGCCAGCAGTGAACTTGGAGGGGAGGTGGGAAGGGCCCAGTACTTC
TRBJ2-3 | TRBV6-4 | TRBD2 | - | CASSGSGTSAAGTDTQYF | TGTGCCAGCAGTGGTTCCGGGACTAGCGCCGCAGGCACAGATACGCAGTATTTT
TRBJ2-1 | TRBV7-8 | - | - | CASSLAGGYTNEQFF | TGTGCCAGCAGCTTAGCGGGAGGCTATACAAATGAGCAGTTCTTC
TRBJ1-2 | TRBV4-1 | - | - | CASRHAGQRLGGYTF | TGCGCCAGCAGGCACGCAGGACAACGCCTGGGAGGCTACACCTTC
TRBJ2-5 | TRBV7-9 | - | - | CASSLLRVEETQYF | TGTGCCAGCAGCTTATTGCGGGTGGAAGAGACCCAGTACTTC
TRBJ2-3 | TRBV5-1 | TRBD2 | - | CASSHMSAASGTTDTQYF | TGCGCCAGCAGTCATATGTCGGCGGCTAGCGGTACTACAGATACGCAGTATTTT
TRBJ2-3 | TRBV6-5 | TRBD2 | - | CASRGGVGGYTQYF | TGTGCCAGTCGGGGGGGGGTCGGCGGGTATACGCAGTATTTT
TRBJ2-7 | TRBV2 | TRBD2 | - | CASSGEGIGYEQYF | TGTGCCAGCAGTGGGGAGGGAATTGGGTACGAGCAGTACTTC
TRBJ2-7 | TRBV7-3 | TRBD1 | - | CASSTQTGSYEQYF | TGTGCCAGCAGCACCCAGACAGGGTCCTACGAGCAGTACTTC
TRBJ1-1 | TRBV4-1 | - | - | CASSQVSRDNTEAFF | TGCGCCAGCAGCCAAGTTTCCAGGGATAACACTGAAGCTTTCTTT
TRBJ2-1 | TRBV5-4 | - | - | CASSSSYSSYNEQFF | TGTGCCAGCAGTTCCTCTTATAGCTCCTACAATGAGCAGTTCTTC
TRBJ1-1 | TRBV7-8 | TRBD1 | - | CASSFGQGDTEAFF | TGTGCCAGCAGCTTCGGGCAGGGGGACACTGAAGCTTTCTTT
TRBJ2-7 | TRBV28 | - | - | CASSFSQAGPYEQYF | TGTGCCAGCAGTTTTTCACAGGCAGGGCCCTACGAGCAGTACTTC
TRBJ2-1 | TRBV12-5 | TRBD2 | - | CASALIAGGSSRNEQFF | TGTGCTAGTGCTTTGATAGCGGGGGGGTCAAGCAGGAATGAGCAGTTCTTC
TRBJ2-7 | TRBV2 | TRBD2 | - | CASSSSGSPPEQYF | TGTGCCAGCAGTTCTAGCGGGAGTCCTCCCGAGCAGTACTTC
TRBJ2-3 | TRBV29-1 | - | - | CSVWRQGWTDTQYF | TGCAGCGTCTGGCGCCAGGGTTGGACAGATACGCAGTATTTT
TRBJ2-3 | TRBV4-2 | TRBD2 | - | CASSQDPRLAGFSSTDTQYF | TGTGCCAGCAGCCAAGATCCTAGACTAGCGGGATTCTCTAGCACAGATACGCAGTATTTT
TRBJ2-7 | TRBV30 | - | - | CAWKGRGWEQYF | TGTGCCTGGAAGGGCAGGGGTTGGGAGCAGTACTTC
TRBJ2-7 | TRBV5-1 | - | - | CASSWTLDSSHEQYF | TGCGCCAGCAGCTGGACGCTTGACAGTAGCCACGAGCAGTACTTC
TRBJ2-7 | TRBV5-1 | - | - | CASSAYIPGGLTYEQYF | TGCGCCAGCAGCGCATATATTCCCGGGGGGCTGACCTACGAGCAGTACTTC
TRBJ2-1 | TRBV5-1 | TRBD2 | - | CASSLGREAGNEQFF | TGCGCCAGCAGCTTGGGGCGGGAGGCAGGCAATGAGCAGTTCTTC
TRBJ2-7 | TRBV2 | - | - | CASSGVTPSYEQYF | TGTGCCAGCAGTGGCGTGACACCCTCCTACGAGCAGTACTTC